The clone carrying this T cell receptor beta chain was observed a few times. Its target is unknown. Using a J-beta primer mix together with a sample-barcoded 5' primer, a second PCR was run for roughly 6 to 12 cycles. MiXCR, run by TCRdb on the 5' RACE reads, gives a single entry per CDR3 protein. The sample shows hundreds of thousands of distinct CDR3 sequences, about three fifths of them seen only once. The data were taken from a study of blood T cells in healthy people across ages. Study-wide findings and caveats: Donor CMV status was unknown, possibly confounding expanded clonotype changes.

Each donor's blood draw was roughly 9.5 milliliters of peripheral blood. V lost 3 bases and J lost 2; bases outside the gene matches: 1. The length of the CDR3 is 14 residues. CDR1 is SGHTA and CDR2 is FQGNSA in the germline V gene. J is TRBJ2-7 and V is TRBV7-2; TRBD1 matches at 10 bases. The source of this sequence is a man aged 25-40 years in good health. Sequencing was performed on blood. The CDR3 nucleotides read TGTGCCAGCAGCTTGGACAGGGGGACCTACGAGCAGTACTTC. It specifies CASSLDRGTYEQYF.